This T cell receptor beta chain is drawn from a study of T cells in Graves' hyperthyroidism and ophthalmopathy. In this sample, this clonotype turned up many times. The CDR3 is 15 amino acids. Trimming took 3 bases from V and 7 from J, leaving 18 bases between them. In germline, CDR1 is SNHLY, CDR2 FYNNEI. Orbital computed tomography and thyroid ultrasound, together with serum TRAb and thyroxine and clinical symptoms, were used for diagnoses. TCR beta CDR3 sequences were amplified from RNA transcripts. The study used the HTBI primer set for a first-round RT-PCR of the TCR CDR3. TCRdb itself ran the multiplex PCR reads through MiXCR, one entry per CDR3 protein. The sample has more than 150,000 distinct CDR3 sequences; about a sixth are singletons.

Sequencing used blood. The sequence derives from a woman aged 45 to 65 with Graves' hyperthyroidism. V gene TRBV2 combines with J gene TRBJ2-5, with D possibly being TRBD2 (7 bases). CDR3 residues: CASSDFLRGPGTQYF. In DNA, the CDR3 is TGTGCCAGCAGTGATTTCCTGCGGGGGCCAGGGACCCAGTACTTC.